These T cell receptor beta chains were read from a single sample in a study of blood T cell repertoires in COVID-19. Measured with immunoSEQ multiplex PCR; TCRdb has only the in-frame clones, and not every one. The sample comprises under 200,000 clones, roughly 84% of which are singletons, and about 1.5% rests with the top ten. Sequenced sample: peripheral blood. The receptors were sampled from a human donor in a cohort sampled during active COVID-19. Each CDR3 is given with its conserved first and last residue. The D gene is left open where the match is weak.

d_gene	v_gene	j_gene	CDR3nt	CDR3aa
TRBD1	TRBV9	TRBJ1-1	TGTGCCAGCAGCCTAGAGGGGGCAACGGCTGAAGCTTTCTTT	CASSLEGATAEAFF
NA	TRBV28	TRBJ1-1	TGTGCCAGCAGTTTACGTGGTAGAACTGAAGCTTTCTTT	CASSLRGRTEAFF
NA	TRBV29-1	TRBJ1-4	TGCAGCGTTGAATACCGGACAGCAACTAATGAAAAACTGTTTTTT	CSVEYRTATNEKLFF
TRBD1	TRBV11-2	TRBJ1-2	TGTGCCAGCAGCGAGGGACAGGGAGGCTATGGCTACACCTTC	CASSEGQGGYGYTF
TRBD1	TRBV11-3	TRBJ2-5	TGTGCCAGCAGCCCCCGACAGGGGCGTGAGGAGACCCAGTACTTC	CASSPRQGREETQYF
NA	TRBV10-3	TRBJ1-2	TGTGCCATCAGTGAGCTGGCAGGAGGCGGCTACACCTTC	CAISELAGGGYTF
NA	TRBV12-3/TRBV12-4	TRBJ1-2	TGTGCCAGCAGTTTGGGGGCGCTTGGCTACACCTTC	CASSLGALGYTF
NA	TRBV19	TRBJ1-1	TGTGCCAGTAGTATATTACAGGGGAACACTGAAGCTTTCTTT	CASSILQGNTEAFF
NA	TRBV15	TRBJ1-1	TGTGCCACCAGCAGAGGAGGGTTGGACACTGAAGCTTTCTTT	CATSRGGLDTEAFF
NA	TRBV6-2/TRBV6-3	TRBJ1-5	TGTGCCAGCAGTTACTCTGGTCAGCCCCCCGAGGAGCCCCAGCATTTT	CASSYSGQPPEEPQHF